This T cell receptor (beta chain) was found in a study of CD4+ T cells in melanoma. Looked up from germline, CDR1 is SQVTM and CDR2 is ANQGSEA. The junction had 13 bases not matched to a gene; V was cut back by 5 bases and J by 6 bases. There are 15 residues in the CDR3. TCRdb keeps only in-frame clones here, not all; method: immunoSEQ multiplex PCR. This table has 9,000 to 13,000 clones, around 70% appearing once. The sequence was obtained from a human donor with melanoma. This rearrangement joins TRBV29-1 to TRBJ2-1; the match to TRBD2 covers 7 bases. Sample: cells from a culture (not recorded whether cultured in vitro). In nucleotides, the CDR3 is TGCAGCGTTTTGGGCGAGACATGGGGGGGCAATGAGCAGTTCTTC. Encoded protein: CSVLGETWGGNEQFF.